This TCR beta chain was recovered during a study of metastatic and nonmetastatic thyroid tumors. About the research overall: Repertoires of blood and of tissue (tumor or nodule) from malignant and benign thyroid patients were compared. Whole-study findings and limits: Patients with malignant thyroid tumors reportedly had significantly higher TCR beta diversity than those with benign nodules, in blood and tumor.

Trimming left V 3 bases short and J 11 bases short, with 16 bases between. The CDR3 loop spans 13 amino acids. Germline lookup yields CDR1 MDHEN and CDR2 SYDVKM. About this clone: What it recognizes is unknown.

In the authors' methods: Built for papillary thyroid cancer, a distant-metastasis classifier drew on CDR3 differences across clinicopathological groups. TCRdb used MiXCR to call clones anew from the PCR reads. Here the V and J calls rest on TCRdb's processing, not on the authors' analysis. This sample has roughly 39,000 clones, with around half found just once. All patients were treatment-naive before thyroid surgery. Material: tumor tissue. The V and J genes are TRBV28 and TRBJ1-1; tentative D call: TRBD1 (6 bases). The sequence came from a male donor with papillary thyroid cancer or a benign thyroid nodule (not recorded which). Some clones in this sample may be carry-over from other donors' samples. The CDR3 region is CASSLSGGLDAFF. CDR3 coding DNA: TGTGCCAGCAGTTTGTCGGGGGGCCTCGATGCTTTCTTT. Drawing the rest from reference TRBV28 and TRBJ1-1, the complete variable domain is DVKVTQSSRYLVKRTGEKVFLECVQDMDHENMFWYRQDPGLGLRLIYFSYDVKMKEKGDIPEGYSVSREKKERFSLILESASTNQTSMYLCASSLSGGLDAFFGQGTRLTVV.